This T cell receptor (beta chain) is drawn from a study of blood T cell repertoires in COVID-19. The length of the CDR3 is 15 residues. CDR1 LGHNA and CDR2 YNFKEQ come from the germline V gene. V shed 4 bases, J shed 2 bases, and the junction held 3 bases outside the gene matches. Produced via immunoSEQ multiplex PCR; TCRdb's table is partial and in-frame only. The sample lists under 250,000 clones; approximately 84% were seen once. The sample comprised peripheral blood. The V and J genes are TRBV4-2 and TRBJ2-5, with TRBD1 matching 11 bases. This receptor was taken from a woman aged 55-75 years with acute or convalescent COVID-19. Here the CDR3 reads CASSPGTGGQETQYF. The CDR3 region has the DNA TGTGCCAGCAGCCCAGGGACAGGGGGACAAGAGACCCAGTACTTC.